This TCR beta chain was obtained from a study of T cells in Graves' hyperthyroidism and ophthalmopathy. Notes on the study in general: Ophthalmopathy and stable hyperthyroidism were told apart by a 13 V-J model. The model predicted ophthalmopathy a median roughly six months before onset.

Researchers amplified the TCR beta CDR3 regions from RNA transcripts. HTBI primers drove first-round RT-PCR of the TCR CDR3. TCRdb itself ran the multiplex PCR reads through MiXCR, one entry per CDR3 protein. The sample comprises 700,000 to 950,000 distinct CDR3 sequences, around a third of which are singletons, and around 30% rests with the top ten. The trim removed 4 bases at V and 7 bases at J, leaving 8 bases unmatched. The V gene's germline CDR1 is SGHTA and CDR2 FQGNSA. The CDR3 spans 15 residues. This clonotype came up a few times. Its antigen is unknown. A lack of ophthalmopathy progression within 18 months defined stable Graves' hyperthyroidism. Hyperthyroidism was newly diagnosed in patients aged 18 to 65 (duration under 2 months).

The sample consisted of blood. This TCR derives from a woman aged 40 to 49 with Graves' hyperthyroidism. The J gene is TRBJ2-2, the V gene TRBV7-2; 8 bases are shared with TRBD1. CDR3 residues: CASSSRQGSIGELFF. The CDR3 DNA follows: TGTGCCAGCAGCTCCAGACAGGGGTCTATCGGGGAGCTGTTTTTT.